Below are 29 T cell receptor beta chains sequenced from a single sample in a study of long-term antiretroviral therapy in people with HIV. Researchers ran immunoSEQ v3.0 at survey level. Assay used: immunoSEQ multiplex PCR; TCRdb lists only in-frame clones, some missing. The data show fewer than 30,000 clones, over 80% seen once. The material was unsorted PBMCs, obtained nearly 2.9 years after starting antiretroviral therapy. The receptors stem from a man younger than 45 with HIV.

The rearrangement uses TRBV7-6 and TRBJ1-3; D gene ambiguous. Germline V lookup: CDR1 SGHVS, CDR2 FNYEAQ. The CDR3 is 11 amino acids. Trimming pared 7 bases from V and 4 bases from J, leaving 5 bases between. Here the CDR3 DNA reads TGTGCCAGCAAACAGGGAAACACCATATATTTT. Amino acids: CASKQGNTIYF.

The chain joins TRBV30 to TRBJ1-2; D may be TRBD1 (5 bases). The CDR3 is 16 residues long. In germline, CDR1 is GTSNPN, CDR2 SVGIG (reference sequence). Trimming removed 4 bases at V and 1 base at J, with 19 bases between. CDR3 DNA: TGTGCCTGGAACTTGGACCGACAGACTATTAACTATGGCTACACCTTC. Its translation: CAWNLDRQTINYGYTF. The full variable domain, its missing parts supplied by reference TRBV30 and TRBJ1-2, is SQTIHQWPATLVQPVGSPLSLECTVEGTSNPNLYWYRQAAGRGLQLLFYSVGIGQISSEVPQNLSASRPQDRQFILSSKKLLLSDSGFYLCAWNLDRQTINYGYTFGSGTRLTVV.

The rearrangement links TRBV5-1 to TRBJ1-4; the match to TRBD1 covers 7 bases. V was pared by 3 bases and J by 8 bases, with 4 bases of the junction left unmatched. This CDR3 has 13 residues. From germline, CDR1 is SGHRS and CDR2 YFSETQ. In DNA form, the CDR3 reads TGCGCCAGCAGCTCAAGGACAGGAGAAAAACTGTTTTTT. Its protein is CASSSRTGEKLFF. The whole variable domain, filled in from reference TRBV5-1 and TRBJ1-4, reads KAGVTQTPRYLIKTRGQQVTLSCSPISGHRSVSWYQQTPGQGLQFLFEYFSETQRNKGNFPGRFSGRQFSNSRSEMNVSTLELGDSALYLCASSSRTGEKLFFGSGTQLSVL.

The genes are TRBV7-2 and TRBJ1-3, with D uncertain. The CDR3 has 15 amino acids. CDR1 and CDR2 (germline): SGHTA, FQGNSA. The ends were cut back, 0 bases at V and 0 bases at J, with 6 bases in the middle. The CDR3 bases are TGTGCCAGCAGCTTAGCTCTCGCCTCTGGAAACACCATATATTTT. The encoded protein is CASSLALASGNTIYF.

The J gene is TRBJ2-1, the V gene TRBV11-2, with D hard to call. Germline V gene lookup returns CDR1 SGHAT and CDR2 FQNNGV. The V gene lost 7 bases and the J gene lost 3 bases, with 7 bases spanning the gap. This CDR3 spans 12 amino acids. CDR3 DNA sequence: TGTGCCAGCACCCCCGACTACAATGAGCAGTTCTTC. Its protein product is CASTPDYNEQFF.

CDR3 amino acids: CARLKSRLNTEAFF. CDR3 DNA: TGTGCCCGCCTCAAAAGCAGGTTGAACACTGAAGCTTTCTTT. This chain uses TRBV27 with TRBJ1-1; D is ambiguous. The CDR3 has 14 residues. Trimming pared 11 bases from V and 0 bases from J, leaving 16 bases between. From germline, CDR1 is MNHEY and CDR2 SMNVEV (reference sequence).

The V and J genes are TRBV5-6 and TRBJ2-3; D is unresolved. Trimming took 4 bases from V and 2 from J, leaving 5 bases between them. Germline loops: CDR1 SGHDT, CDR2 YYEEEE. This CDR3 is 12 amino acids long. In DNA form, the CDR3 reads TGTGCCAGCAGCCCTGCCACAGATACGCAGTATTTT. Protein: CASSPATDTQYF.

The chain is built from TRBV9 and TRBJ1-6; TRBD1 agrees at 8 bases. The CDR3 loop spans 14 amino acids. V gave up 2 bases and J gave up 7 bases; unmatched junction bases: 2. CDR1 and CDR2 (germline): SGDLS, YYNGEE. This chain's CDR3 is CASSVWDRNSPLHF. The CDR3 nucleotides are TGTGCCAGCAGCGTGTGGGACAGGAATTCACCCCTCCACTTT.

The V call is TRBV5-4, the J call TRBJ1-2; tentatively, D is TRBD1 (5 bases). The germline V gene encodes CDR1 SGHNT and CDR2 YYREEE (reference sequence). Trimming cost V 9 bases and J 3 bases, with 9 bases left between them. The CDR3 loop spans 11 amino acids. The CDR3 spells CATLGDYGYTF. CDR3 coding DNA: TGTGCCACACTAGGGGACTATGGCTACACCTTC.

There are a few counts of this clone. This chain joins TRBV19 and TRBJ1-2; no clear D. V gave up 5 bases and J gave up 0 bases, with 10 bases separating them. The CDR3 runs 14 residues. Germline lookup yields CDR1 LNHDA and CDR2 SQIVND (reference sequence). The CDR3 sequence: CASSVHAPNYGYTF. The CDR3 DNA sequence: TGTGCCAGTAGTGTACATGCGCCTAACTATGGCTACACCTTC.

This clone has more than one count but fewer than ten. The chain's CDR3 is CAWTWEGGEQFF. DNA of the CDR3: TGTGCCTGGACCTGGGAGGGTGGGGAGCAGTTCTTC. V usage is TRBV30 and J usage is TRBJ2-1; TRBD2 matches at 7 bases. The CDR3 is made up of 12 amino acids. Germline CDR1 GTSNPN, CDR2 SVGIG (reference sequence). V lost 4 bases, J lost 10 bases, and 7 bases stayed unmatched.

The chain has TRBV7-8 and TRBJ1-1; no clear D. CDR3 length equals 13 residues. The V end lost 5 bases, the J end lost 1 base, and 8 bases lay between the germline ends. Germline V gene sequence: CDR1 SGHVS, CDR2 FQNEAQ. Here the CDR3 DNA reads TGTGCCAGCAGCCCATCACAGAACACTGAAGCTTTCTTT. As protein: CASSPSQNTEAFF.

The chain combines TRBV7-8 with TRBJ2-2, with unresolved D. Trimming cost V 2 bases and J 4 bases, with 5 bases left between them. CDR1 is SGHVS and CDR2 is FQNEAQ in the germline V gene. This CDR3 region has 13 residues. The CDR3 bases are TGTGCCAGCAGCTTAAAGGCCACCGGGGAGCTGTTTTTT. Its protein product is CASSLKATGELFF.

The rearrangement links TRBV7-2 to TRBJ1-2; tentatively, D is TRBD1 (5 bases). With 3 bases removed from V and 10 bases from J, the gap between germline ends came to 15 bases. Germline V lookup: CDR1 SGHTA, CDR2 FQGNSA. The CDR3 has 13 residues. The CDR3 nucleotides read TGTGCCAGCAGCTTGGGACCCGCCAATTTCTACACCTTC. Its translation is CASSLGPANFYTF.

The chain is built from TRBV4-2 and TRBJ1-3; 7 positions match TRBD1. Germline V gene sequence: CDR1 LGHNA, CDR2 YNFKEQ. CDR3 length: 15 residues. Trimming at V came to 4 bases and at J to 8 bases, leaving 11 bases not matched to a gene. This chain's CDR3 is CASSLRGGSEDTIYF. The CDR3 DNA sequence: TGTGCCAGCAGCCTCAGGGGGGGTTCAGAGGACACCATATATTTT.

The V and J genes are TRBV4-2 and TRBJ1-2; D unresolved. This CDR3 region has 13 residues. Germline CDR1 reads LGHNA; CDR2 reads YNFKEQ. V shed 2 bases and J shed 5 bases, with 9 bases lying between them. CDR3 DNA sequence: TGTGCCAGCAGCCAAAGTGGCTATTATGGCTACACCTTC. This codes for CASSQSGYYGYTF.

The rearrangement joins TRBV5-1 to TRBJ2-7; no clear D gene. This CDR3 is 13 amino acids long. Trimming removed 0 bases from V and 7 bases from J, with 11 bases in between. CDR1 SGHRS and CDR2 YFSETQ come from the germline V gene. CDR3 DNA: TGCGCCAGCAGCTTGGAGGCACCCTGGGAGCAGTACTTC. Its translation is CASSLEAPWEQYF. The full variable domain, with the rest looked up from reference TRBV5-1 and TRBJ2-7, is KAGVTQTPRYLIKTRGQQVTLSCSPISGHRSVSWYQQTPGQGLQFLFEYFSETQRNKGNFPGRFSGRQFSNSRSEMNVSTLELGDSALYLCASSLEAPWEQYFGPGTRLTVT.

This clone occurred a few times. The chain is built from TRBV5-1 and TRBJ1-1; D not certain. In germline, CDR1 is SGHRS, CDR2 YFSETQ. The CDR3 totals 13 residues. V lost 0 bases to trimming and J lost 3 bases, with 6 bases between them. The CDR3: CASSLVLDTEAFF. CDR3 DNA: TGCGCCAGCAGCTTGGTCCTCGACACTGAAGCTTTCTTT.

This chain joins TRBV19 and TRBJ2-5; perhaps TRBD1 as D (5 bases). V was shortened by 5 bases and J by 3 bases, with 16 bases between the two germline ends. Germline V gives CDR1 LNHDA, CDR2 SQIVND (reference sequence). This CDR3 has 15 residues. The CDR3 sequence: CASSSGGATKETQYF. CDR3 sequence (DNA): TGTGCCAGTAGTTCGGGTGGGGCAACTAAAGAGACCCAGTACTTC.

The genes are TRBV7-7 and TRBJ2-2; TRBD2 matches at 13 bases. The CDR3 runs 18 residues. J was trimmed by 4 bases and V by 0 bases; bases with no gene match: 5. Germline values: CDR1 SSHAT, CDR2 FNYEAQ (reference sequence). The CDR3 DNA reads TGTGCCAGCAGCTTAGCCTTGACTAGCGGGGGGTCCACCGGGGAGCTGTTTTTT. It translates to CASSLALTSGGSTGELFF.

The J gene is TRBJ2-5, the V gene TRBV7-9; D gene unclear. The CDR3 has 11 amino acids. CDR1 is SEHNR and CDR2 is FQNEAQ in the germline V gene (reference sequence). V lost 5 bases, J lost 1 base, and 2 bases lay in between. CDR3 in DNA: TGTGCCAGCAGCAGCCAAGAGACCCAGTACTTC. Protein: CASSSQETQYF.

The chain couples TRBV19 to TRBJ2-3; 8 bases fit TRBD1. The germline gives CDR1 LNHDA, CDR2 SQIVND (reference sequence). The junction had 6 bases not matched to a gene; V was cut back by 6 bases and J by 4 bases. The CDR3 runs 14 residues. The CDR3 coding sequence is TGTGCCAGTAGAAGCTGGACAGGGTCAGATACGCAGTATTTT. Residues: CASRSWTGSDTQYF.

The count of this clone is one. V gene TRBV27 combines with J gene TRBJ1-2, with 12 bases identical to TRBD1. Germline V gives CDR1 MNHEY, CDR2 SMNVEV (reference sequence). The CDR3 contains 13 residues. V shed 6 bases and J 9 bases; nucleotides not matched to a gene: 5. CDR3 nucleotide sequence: TGTGCCAGCAGAGGGACAGGGGGCCTACGCTACACCTTC. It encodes CASRGTGGLRYTF.

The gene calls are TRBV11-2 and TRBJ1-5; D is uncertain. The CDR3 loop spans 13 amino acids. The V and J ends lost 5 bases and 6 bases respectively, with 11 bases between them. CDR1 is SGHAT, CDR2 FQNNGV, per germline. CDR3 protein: CASSPDGVQPQHF. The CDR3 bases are TGTGCCAGCAGCCCCGACGGGGTTCAGCCCCAGCATTTT.

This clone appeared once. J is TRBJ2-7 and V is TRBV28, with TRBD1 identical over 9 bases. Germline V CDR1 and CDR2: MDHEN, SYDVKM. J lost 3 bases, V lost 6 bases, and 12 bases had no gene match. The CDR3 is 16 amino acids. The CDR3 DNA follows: TGTGCCAGCAGCCCACCTCGACAGGGGGGGAACTACGAGCAGTACTTC. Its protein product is CASSPPRQGGNYEQYF.

The CDR3, as DNA: TGTGCCAGTCGACCGGGGGGGGCGCTGAATGAAAAACTGTTTTTT. Its translation: CASRPGGALNEKLFF. This chain joins TRBV19 and TRBJ1-4; D perhaps matches TRBD1 (6 bases). CDR3 length equals 15 residues. Germline CDR1 reads LNHDA; CDR2 reads SQIVND (reference sequence). Trimming removed 8 bases from V and 5 bases from J, with 18 bases in between. Full variable domain (missing parts from reference TRBV19 and TRBJ1-4): DGGITQSPKYLFRKEGQNVTLSCEQNLNHDAMYWYRQDPGQGLRLIYYSQIVNDFQKGDIAEGYSVSREKKESFPLTVTSAQKNPTAFYLCASRPGGALNEKLFFGSGTQLSVL.

The chain's CDR3 is CASSPRQGGDYGYTF. Here the CDR3 DNA reads TGTGCCAGCTCACCCAGACAGGGGGGGGACTATGGCTACACCTTC. The rearrangement links TRBV18 to TRBJ1-2; 9 nucleotides match TRBD1. In germline, CDR1 is KGHSH, CDR2 LQKENI. CDR3 length equals 15 residues. V shed 3 bases and J 3 bases; nucleotides not matched to a gene: 5.

The DNA of the CDR3 is TGTGCCAGCAGTTTAGATCCATCGGACAGGGTCGGGGGAGCTTTCTTT. It is translated as CASSLDPSDRVGGAFF. The J gene is TRBJ1-1, the V gene TRBV28, with 8 bases identical to TRBD1. The CDR3 extends over 16 amino acids. Trimming took 2 bases from V and 10 from J; bases not matched to a gene: 15. Germline-derived CDR1 and CDR2 are MDHEN and SYDVKM.

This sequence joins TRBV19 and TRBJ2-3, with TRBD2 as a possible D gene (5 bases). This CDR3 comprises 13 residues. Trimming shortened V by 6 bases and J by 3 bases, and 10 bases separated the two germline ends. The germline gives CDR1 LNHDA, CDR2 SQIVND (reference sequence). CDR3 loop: CASRKGVTDTQYF. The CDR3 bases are TGTGCCAGTAGAAAGGGAGTAACAGATACGCAGTATTTT.